This T cell receptor beta chain was documented in a study of blood T cell repertoires in COVID-19. At the level of the study: T cells, B-cell-depleted T cells, or PBMCs provided the cDNA or gDNA that served as material.

This CDR3 comprises 14 residues. The germline V gene encodes CDR1 SNHLY and CDR2 FYNNEI. V lost 5 bases and J lost 8, with 15 bases in between. Repertoires were generated with immunoSEQ multiplex PCR, while TCRdb's copy carries only in-frame clones and drops some. The table lists 350,000 to 400,000 clones, around 89% of them singletons, with 0.95% to 1% in the top ten. This clone came up a few times. Allocation to cohorts depended on clinical history reported by the participants. The TCR comes from a woman aged 30 to 39 with acute COVID-19. This chain links TRBV2 with TRBJ2-2; unclear D gene. The sample consisted of PBMCs or T cells enriched from blood (not recorded which). The CDR3 sequence is CASSNREPLGELFF. In DNA form, the CDR3 reads TGTGCCAGCAGTAACAGAGAACCACTGGGGGAGCTGTTTTTT.